These T cell receptor beta chains were read from a single sample in a study of blood T cell repertoires in COVID-19. Method: immunoSEQ multiplex PCR; TCRdb's copy keeps in-frame clones and lacks some. Among about 75,000 clones listed, roughly 88% were seen once. Sample: peripheral blood. The receptors were sampled from a human donor in a cohort sampled during active COVID-19. CDR3s include the opening cysteine and the closing phenylalanine or tryptophan. Fields, in order: V gene, CDR3 protein.

v_gene: TRBV18
CDR3aa: CASSPTTGNTEAFF

v_gene: TRBV30
CDR3aa: CAWSDGTGGPRLSYEQYF

v_gene: TRBV6-1
CDR3aa: CASSGGQAWITYGYTF

v_gene: TRBV30
CDR3aa: CAWSVGGLNEKLFF

v_gene: TRBV24-1
CDR3aa: CATSDSTGAGAKNIQYF

v_gene: TRBV27
CDR3aa: CASSFRSLTGNNSPLHF

v_gene: TRBV11-2
CDR3aa: CASSSGFGTSGRRGELFF

v_gene: TRBV5-1
CDR3aa: CASGWGLGLAGEPYQETQYF

v_gene: TRBV18
CDR3aa: CASSPADRRIYGYTF

v_gene: TRBV10-1
CDR3aa: CASSFGSGGSYEQYF

v_gene: TRBV24-1
CDR3aa: CATSDPTGADYNEQFF

v_gene: TRBV6-2/TRBV6-3
CDR3aa: CASSYSGRVETQYF

v_gene: TRBV29-1
CDR3aa: CSVLPRLNTEAFF

v_gene: TRBV6-2/TRBV6-3
CDR3aa: CASSQTSGAYYEQYF

v_gene: TRBV9
CDR3aa: CASSVATERGGLLETQYF

v_gene: TRBV6-6
CDR3aa: CASRWTDNGYTF

v_gene: TRBV11-2
CDR3aa: CASSMLSVPGLDEQYF

v_gene: TRBV9
CDR3aa: CASSSGGARTEAFF

v_gene: TRBV7-9
CDR3aa: CASSLAGAGYNSPLHF

v_gene: TRBV7-2
CDR3aa: CASSPWTGGLGEKLFF

v_gene: TRBV3-1/TRBV3-2
CDR3aa: CASSQGRLAGRTDTQYF

v_gene: TRBV25-1
CDR3aa: CASSVRETQYF

v_gene: TRBV7-3
CDR3aa: CASSLKISGRPYEQYF

v_gene: TRBV5-1
CDR3aa: CASSPREGRETNEKLFF

v_gene: TRBV18
CDR3aa: CASSSQTSRSTDTQYF

v_gene: TRBV27
CDR3aa: CASSRTGGKDYGYTF

v_gene: TRBV24-1
CDR3aa: CATSDPRTGGHEQFF

v_gene: TRBV19
CDR3aa: CASSPSTGIEAFF

v_gene: TRBV13
CDR3aa: CASSISGRASYNEQFF

v_gene: TRBV9
CDR3aa: CASADRGGTEAFF

v_gene: TRBV13
CDR3aa: CASRGQGGGEKLFF

v_gene: TRBV9
CDR3aa: CASSVLEGAFNEQFF

v_gene: TRBV15
CDR3aa: CATSRDGQWETQYF

v_gene: TRBV3-1/TRBV3-2
CDR3aa: CASSQSVADRGHYEQYF

v_gene: TRBV28
CDR3aa: CASCPGLHSGNTIYF

v_gene: TRBV6-6
CDR3aa: CASSYGQGSEAFF

v_gene: TRBV7-2
CDR3aa: CASSLAGGGGREQFF

v_gene: TRBV3-1/TRBV3-2
CDR3aa: CASSQEAGTNTGELFF

v_gene: TRBV9
CDR3aa: CASTLALSMAHNEQFF

v_gene: TRBV6-2/TRBV6-3
CDR3aa: CASSLFTGWAGELFF

v_gene: TRBV19
CDR3aa: CATRFARDRVEQFF

v_gene: TRBV6-2/TRBV6-3
CDR3aa: CASSDTGSVTYGYTF

v_gene: TRBV30
CDR3aa: CAWSGLATYGYTF

v_gene: TRBV6-2/TRBV6-3
CDR3aa: CASSPFGGGTYEQYF

v_gene: TRBV7-2
CDR3aa: CASSLVGGGYTDTQYF

v_gene: TRBV5-1
CDR3aa: CASGLQGANRNEQFF

v_gene: TRBV11-2
CDR3aa: CASSLGNRGETQYF

v_gene: TRBV29-1
CDR3aa: CSVVAGETYEQYF

v_gene: TRBV4-3
CDR3aa: CASSQATGGGYGYTF

v_gene: TRBV20-1
CDR3aa: CSASSGPRNQPQHF